This T cell receptor beta chain was identified in a study of blood T cell repertoires in COVID-19. Study details: T cells, B-cell-depleted T cells, or PBMCs provided the cDNA or gDNA that served as material.

How the authors handled the data: It was from reference gene primer amplification that nucleated cell counts were estimated. The assay was immunoSEQ multiplex PCR, and TCRdb's table has in-frame clones only and misses some. The DNA was the basis for D and trimming; V, J and clone size are from that table. The repertoire holds around 300,000 clones, with roughly 90% as singletons. The receptor was isolated from a woman aged 25 to 39 with COVID-19, enrolled during active disease. The material sequenced was peripheral blood.

This CDR3 reads CASSLNNEQFF. The CDR3 DNA reads TGCGCCAGCAGCCTCAACAATGAGCAGTTCTTC. V gene TRBV4-1 combines with J gene TRBJ2-1; D gene ambiguous. Trimming shortened V by 4 bases and J by 5 bases, and 3 bases separated the two germline ends. Germline loops: CDR1 MGHRA, CDR2 YSYEKL. The CDR3 is 11 residues long.